This passage covers 32 T cell receptor beta chains from one sample sequenced in a study of T-cell memory formation after mild COVID-19. TCRdb redid the calling of the 5' RACE reads with MiXCR, one entry per CDR3 protein. The table shows fewer than 700,000 distinct CDR3 sequences, with about 20% occurring only once. Sequencing was performed on PBMCs or a T cell subset sorted from them (not recorded which). The receptors stem from an adult woman who had mild COVID-19 (a few samples of this study predate the infection). Cell type and time point are not known.

The chain employs TRBV15 and TRBJ1-4, with TRBD1 as a possible D gene (6 bases). The germline V gene has CDR1 LNHNV and CDR2 YYDKDF (reference sequence). The CDR3 is made up of 15 amino acids. Trimming pared 0 bases from V and 8 bases from J, leaving 13 bases between. CDR3 DNA: TGTGCCACCAGCAGAGACCGACAGGTGGCCGAAAAACTGTTTTTT. It is translated as CATSRDRQVAEKLFF. The full variable domain, rest sourced from reference TRBV15 and TRBJ1-4, is DAMVIQNPRYQVTQFGKPVTLSCSQTLNHNVMYWYQQKSSQAPKLLFHYYDKDFNNEADTPDNFQSRRPNTSFCFLDIRSPGLGDTAMYLCATSRDRQVAEKLFFGSGTQLSVL.

This rearrangement joins TRBV28 to TRBJ1-6; a weak D match, TRBD1 (5 bases). CDR3 length: 15 residues. Germline CDR1 and CDR2: MDHEN and SYDVKM. The V end was cut by 6 bases, the J end by 7 bases, with 16 bases between. In DNA form, the CDR3 reads TGTGCCAGCAGGTCAGGACATCGGCGAAATTCACCCCTCCACTTT. Amino acids: CASRSGHRRNSPLHF. Using reference TRBV28 and TRBJ1-6 for the parts outside the CDR3, the full variable domain is DVKVTQSSRYLVKRTGEKVFLECVQDMDHENMFWYRQDPGLGLRLIYFSYDVKMKEKGDIPEGYSVSREKKERFSLILESASTNQTSMYLCASRSGHRRNSPLHFGNGTRLTVT.

This sequence joins TRBV5-6 and TRBJ1-2, with 10 bases lining up with TRBD1. CDR3 length equals 15 residues. CDR1 is SGHDT, CDR2 YYEEEE, per germline. V shed 5 bases and J 2 bases; nucleotides not matched to a gene: 6. CDR3: CASRPGTGANYGYTF. The CDR3 region has the DNA TGTGCCAGCAGGCCCGGGACAGGGGCAAACTATGGCTACACCTTC.

This clonotype turned up a few times. The chain has TRBV18 and TRBJ1-1; TRBD1 matches at 7 bases. With V trimmed by 3 bases and J by 5 bases, 9 bases remained unmatched. This CDR3 comprises 15 residues. In germline, CDR1 is KGHSH, CDR2 LQKENI. The DNA of the CDR3 is TGTGCCAGCTCACCTGTTACAGGGGTCGGGACTGAAGCTTTCTTT. It yields the protein CASSPVTGVGTEAFF. The full variable domain, with the rest looked up from reference TRBV18 and TRBJ1-1, is NAGVMQNPRHLVRRRGQEARLRCSPMKGHSHVYWYRQLPEEGLKFMVYLQKENIIDESGMPKERFSAEFPKEGPSILRIQQVVRGDSAAYFCASSPVTGVGTEAFFGQGTRLTVV.

The chain combines TRBV15 with TRBJ1-1, with TRBD1 identical over 8 bases. Germline V gene data show CDR1 as LNHNV and CDR2 as YYDKDF (reference sequence). This CDR3 is built from 16 residues. V dropped 0 bases and J dropped 5; count of bases not matched to a gene: 8. DNA for the CDR3: TGTGCCACCAGCAGAGATGCCCCGGACAGGGTGACTGAAGCTTTCTTT. The encoded protein is CATSRDAPDRVTEAFF.

This chain connects TRBV4-3 to TRBJ2-1, with 10 nucleotides matching TRBD2. Unmatched junction bases numbered 5, after V lost 0 bases and J lost 3 bases. The CDR3 spans 17 residues. Germline loops: CDR1 LGHNA, CDR2 YSLEER. CDR3 nucleotides: TGCGCCAGCAGCCAAGATCGGCTAGCGGGGGTCTACAATGAGCAGTTCTTC. It codes for CASSQDRLAGVYNEQFF.

The chain is built from TRBV9 and TRBJ2-2; D is ambiguous. This CDR3 comprises 14 residues. The V end was cut by 0 bases, the J end by 6 bases, with 9 bases between. The germline V gene encodes CDR1 SGDLS and CDR2 YYNGEE. CDR3 coding DNA: TGTGCCAGCAGCGTAGGAACAGTGGCCGGGGAGCTGTTTTTT. This translates into CASSVGTVAGELFF.

In its sample, this clonotype was seen a few times. The gene calls are TRBV7-2 and TRBJ2-5; 9 bases fit TRBD1. Trimming cost V 5 bases and J 1 base; bases outside gene matches: 8. Germline lookup yields CDR1 SGHTA and CDR2 FQGNSA. The CDR3 contains 16 residues. In DNA, the CDR3 is TGTGCCAGCAGCCCTTCGAGACAGGGGGTCCAAGAGACCCAGTACTTC. Translated, it gives CASSPSRQGVQETQYF.

The table lists this clonotype with a few counts. V is TRBV19 and J is TRBJ2-7, with 7 bases fitting TRBD1. The V gene end was trimmed by 5 bases and the J gene end by 3 bases; junction bases not matched to a gene: 19. In germline, CDR1 is LNHDA, CDR2 SQIVND (reference sequence). The CDR3 sequence is 18 residues long. The CDR3 nucleotides are TGTGCCAGTAGTCCCCGACAGGGAACGGGGCTAACAAACTACGAGCAGTACTTC. Translated, it gives CASSPRQGTGLTNYEQYF.

The V and J genes are TRBV12-3 or TRBV12-4 and TRBJ2-1; the D gene is possibly TRBD1 (6 bases). The CDR3 has 14 amino acids. Trimming left V 7 bases short and J 5 bases short, with 15 bases between. The CDR3 loop reads CASTARTANNEQFF. The CDR3 bases are TGTGCCAGCACCGCTCGGACAGCTAACAATGAGCAGTTCTTC.

The chain links TRBV12-3 or TRBV12-4 to TRBJ2-1; TRBD2 matches 9 bases. The CDR3 is 14 residues long. Losses at the gene ends were 3 bases for V and 7 bases for J; bases not matched to a gene: 4. The CDR3 region is CASSLGGRVNEQFF. The CDR3 DNA reads as TGTGCCAGCAGTTTGGGCGGGAGGGTTAATGAGCAGTTCTTC.

The V and J genes are TRBV9 and TRBJ2-3; 11 bases agree with TRBD2. Germline V gives CDR1 SGDLS, CDR2 YYNGEE. The trim removed 0 bases at V and 6 bases at J, leaving 6 bases unmatched. The CDR3 length is 16 residues. The CDR3 protein is CASSVGPGTSGDTQYF. The CDR3 coding sequence is TGTGCCAGCAGCGTAGGCCCGGGGACTAGCGGTGATACGCAGTATTTT. Together with reference TRBV9 and TRBJ2-3, the CDR3 gives the full variable domain: DSGVTQTPKHLITATGQRVTLRCSPRSGDLSVYWYQQSLDQGLQFLIQYYNGEERAKGNILERFSAQQFPDLHSELNLSSLELGDSALYFCASSVGPGTSGDTQYFGPGTRLTVL.

V and J are TRBV18 and TRBJ1-5, with D uncertain. V lost 2 bases to trimming and J lost 7 bases, with 15 bases between them. This CDR3 comprises 15 residues. In germline, CDR1 is KGHSH, CDR2 LQKENI. CDR3 amino acids: CASSPARLEIQPQHF. For the CDR3, the DNA is TGTGCCAGCTCACCAGCCAGACTTGAAATCCAGCCCCAGCATTTT.

This clonotype was seen more than once but under ten times. The V and J genes are TRBV6-2 or TRBV6-3 and TRBJ1-4; D perhaps matches TRBD1 (6 bases). The germline gives CDR1 MNHEY, CDR2 SVGEGT. The CDR3 contains 14 residues. The germline V and J ends were trimmed by 6 bases and 8 bases, with 16 bases remaining between them. The CDR3 bases are TGTGCCAGCAGACGCTCGGGGGCTGAGGAAAAACTGTTTTTT. Amino acid sequence: CASRRSGAEEKLFF.

This clonotype has only one observation. This CDR3 is CASSGPTGELLFF. The CDR3 DNA reads TGTGCCAGCAGTGGACCGACAGGGGAATTGCTGTTTTTT. The chain uses TRBV6-5 and TRBJ1-4; 8 bases line up with TRBD1. The ends lost 5 bases at V and 14 bases at J; junction bases unmatched: 10. The CDR3 contains 13 residues. Per germline, CDR1 MNHEY and CDR2 SVGAGI.

This clonotype turned up a few times. J is TRBJ2-1 and V is TRBV19; no definite D call. The CDR3 extends over 15 amino acids. Germline lookup yields CDR1 LNHDA and CDR2 SQIVND (reference sequence). Between the trimmed V and J ends, which lost 6 bases and 3 bases, there was a span of 15 bases. Here the CDR3 DNA reads TGTGCCAGTAGCTCCGGGCCCCAAGGCTACAATGAGCAGTTCTTC. This sequence encodes CASSSGPQGYNEQFF.

In its sample, this clonotype was seen many times. The gene calls are TRBV5-1 and TRBJ2-7; the match to TRBD1 covers 7 bases. Germline V gives CDR1 SGHRS, CDR2 YFSETQ. The CDR3 totals 16 residues. Losses at the gene ends were 0 bases for V and 0 bases for J; bases not matched to a gene: 6. CDR3: CASSLGQGLLSYEQYF. CDR3 bases: TGCGCCAGCAGCTTGGGACAGGGCCTACTCTCCTACGAGCAGTACTTC.

V and J are TRBV20-1 and TRBJ2-5; 11 nucleotides agree with TRBD2. Germline CDR1 DFQATT, CDR2 SNEGSKA (reference sequence). The length of the CDR3 is 17 residues. The V and J ends lost 2 bases and 3 bases, in that order; junction bases with no gene match: 11. CDR3 bases: TGCAGTGCTAGACCACCTTTAGCGGGGGGGCCGGAAGAGACCCAGTACTTC. Amino acids: CSARPPLAGGPEETQYF.

This clonotype was seen a handful of times. The chain joins TRBV3-1 to TRBJ1-1, with 7 nucleotides matching TRBD1. Per the germline V gene, CDR1 is LGHDT and CDR2 is YNNKEL (reference sequence). V shed 1 base and J 3 bases; nucleotides not matched to a gene: 8. The CDR3 sequence is 16 residues long. This CDR3 is CASSQGEKGAHTEAFF. DNA for the CDR3: TGTGCCAGCAGCCAAGGTGAAAAGGGGGCGCACACTGAAGCTTTCTTT.

This clonotype was counted between two and nine times. V and J are TRBV14 and TRBJ2-1; the D is unclear. Germline V gene sequence: CDR1 SGHDN, CDR2 FVKESK. Trimming stripped 3 bases from V and 5 bases from J, with 17 bases between. The CDR3 totals 16 residues. The CDR3 spells CASSHLGLYPDNEQFF. CDR3 nucleotide sequence: TGTGCCAGCAGCCACCTAGGGCTCTACCCGGACAATGAGCAGTTCTTC.

This chain uses TRBV20-1 with TRBJ1-2, with a weak D call TRBD1 (5 bases). This CDR3 is built from 13 residues. Trimming left V 2 bases short and J 5 bases short, with 12 bases between. Germline values: CDR1 DFQATT, CDR2 SNEGSKA (reference sequence). The CDR3, as DNA: TGCAGTGCTAGAACGGCGGGGGTATATGGCTACACCTTC. Protein product: CSARTAGVYGYTF.

This clonotype was seen only a few times. This chain connects TRBV23-1 to TRBJ2-2, with unresolved D. TRBV23-1 is given ORF status, its function remaining uncertain. There are 12 residues in the CDR3. V lost 6 bases and J 8 bases, leaving 10 bases between the germline ends. In nucleotides, the CDR3 is TGCGCCAGCAGAGTGCAGGAAGGGGAGCTGTTTTTT. Translating gives CASRVQEGELFF.

This clonotype came up a few times. V is TRBV5-1 and J is TRBJ2-7; the D gene is possibly TRBD2 (6 bases). CDR3 length: 14 amino acids. CDR1 and CDR2 from the germline V gene are SGHRS and YFSETQ. Between the trimmed V and J ends, which lost 4 bases and 2 bases, there was a span of 13 bases. CDR3: CASSTGTDTYEQYF. In nucleotides, the CDR3 is TGCGCCAGCAGCACCGGGACTGATACCTACGAGCAGTACTTC.

In this sample, this clonotype turned up many times. The chain employs TRBV7-7 and TRBJ2-3, with 9 bases that match TRBD2. Trimming removed 4 bases from V and 4 bases from J; junction bases left unmatched: 6. This CDR3 spans 15 amino acids. Germline CDR1 and CDR2: SSHAT and FNYEAQ (reference sequence). The CDR3 bases are TGTGCCAGCAGCTCCGCGGGGGGGCGCGCAGATACGCAGTATTTT. It is translated as CASSSAGGRADTQYF.

CDR3 residues: CASSPWTGADTQYF. The DNA for the CDR3 is TGTGCCAGCAGCCCGTGGACAGGAGCAGATACGCAGTATTTT. The rearrangement links TRBV9 to TRBJ2-3, with 7 nucleotides matching TRBD1. V gave up 4 bases and J gave up 4 bases; unmatched junction bases: 6. This CDR3 is 14 amino acids long. Germline V gene lookup returns CDR1 SGDLS and CDR2 YYNGEE.

This clonotype was counted many times. This CDR3 reads CSARGGSGSTDTQYF. The CDR3 region has the DNA TGCAGTGCGCGGGGGGGCTCGGGTTCCACAGATACGCAGTATTTT. This chain links TRBV20-1 with TRBJ2-3, with 9 nucleotides matching TRBD2. After removal of 6 bases from V and 2 bases from J, the junction contained 9 bases not matched to a gene. CDR3 length equals 15 residues. Germline CDR1 DFQATT, CDR2 SNEGSKA (reference sequence).

This clonotype has only a few counts. This chain connects TRBV7-9 to TRBJ2-3; 14 bases agree with TRBD2. This CDR3 comprises 16 residues. Germline lookup yields CDR1 SEHNR and CDR2 FQNEAQ (reference sequence). The J segment lost 5 bases and the V segment lost 5 bases, leaving 6 bases of the junction unmatched. The CDR3: CASSPGLAGAKDTQYF. CDR3 coding DNA: TGTGCCAGCAGCCCGGGACTAGCGGGGGCTAAAGATACGCAGTATTTT.

The V call is TRBV5-5, the J call TRBJ2-5; the D gene is possibly TRBD1 (6 bases). Germline V CDR1 and CDR2: SGHKS, YYEKEE (reference sequence). Trimming removed 2 bases at V and 5 bases at J, with 10 bases between. The CDR3 spans 13 residues. The CDR3 is CASSFQGMETQYF. As DNA, the CDR3 is TGTGCCAGCAGCTTTCAGGGGATGGAGACCCAGTACTTC.

This rearrangement joins TRBV5-1 to TRBJ1-1; 7 nucleotides line up with TRBD1. Germline assignment: CDR1 SGHRS and CDR2 YFSETQ. V trimming: 3 bases; J trimming: 5 bases; junction bases outside the gene matches: 7. The CDR3 runs to 14 residues. CDR3 coding DNA: TGCGCCAGCAGCTCGACAGGGAGTAGTACTGAAGCTTTCTTT. This translates into CASSSTGSSTEAFF.

The genes are TRBV7-9 and TRBJ2-7; D remains ambiguous. The CDR3 has 15 residues. Trimming cost V 2 bases and J 2 bases, with 13 bases left between them. Germline values: CDR1 SEHNR, CDR2 FQNEAQ (reference sequence). The CDR3 nucleotides are TGTGCCAGCAGCTTACTGCCCGCTGGGCCCTACGAGCAGTACTTC. It is translated as CASSLLPAGPYEQYF.

CDR3 DNA sequence: TGTGCCAGCAGCTCCCCGATGGGCTACACAGATACGCAGTATTTT. Its translation is CASSSPMGYTDTQYF. V and J are TRBV7-2 and TRBJ2-3, with D unclear. V was pared by 4 bases and J by 2 bases, with 13 bases between. Per the germline V gene, CDR1 is SGHTA and CDR2 is FQGNSA. The CDR3 spans 15 residues.

In regard to this clonotype: Sequence at one end of the junction differs from germline and may be a read error. J is TRBJ1-1 and V is TRBV20-1; maybe TRBD1 (6 bases). There are 14 residues in the CDR3. In germline, CDR1 is DFQATT, CDR2 SNEGSKA (reference sequence). The CDR3 bases are TGCAGTGCTACCGCGACAGGCGGGAACACTGAAGCTTTATTT. Protein: CSATATGGNTEALF.